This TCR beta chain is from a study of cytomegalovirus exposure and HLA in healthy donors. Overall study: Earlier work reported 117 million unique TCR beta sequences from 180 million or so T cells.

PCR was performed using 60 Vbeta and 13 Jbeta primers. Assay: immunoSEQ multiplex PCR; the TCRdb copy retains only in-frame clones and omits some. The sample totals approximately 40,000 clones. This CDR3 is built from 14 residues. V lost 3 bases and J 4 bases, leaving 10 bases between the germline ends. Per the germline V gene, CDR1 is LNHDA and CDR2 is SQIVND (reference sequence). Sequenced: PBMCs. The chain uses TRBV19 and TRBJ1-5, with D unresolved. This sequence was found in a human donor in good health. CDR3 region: CASSISTSNQPQHF. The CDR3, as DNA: TGTGCCAGTAGTATCAGTACGTCGAATCAGCCCCAGCATTTT.